The clone carrying this T cell receptor (beta chain) was seen a single time. The sample originates from a study of response to subunit inactivated influenza vaccine. Germline values: CDR1 SNHLY, CDR2 FYNNEI. The CDR3 length is 15 residues. V gave up 7 bases and J gave up 4 bases, with 17 bases separating them. Via MiXCR, TCRdb re-called the RT-PCR reads, giving one row per CDR3 protein. The sample yields about 170,000 distinct CDR3 sequences, about 12% seen once. These data also formed part of another study, on T cells expressing NK-cell markers. As that study records: A 5'RACE template switching approach incorporating UMIs was used to make TCR beta cDNA. Several of the experiments relied on an anti-gamma-delta TCR antibody so that only alpha-beta TCR T cells were sorted. In a group of several donors, dominant NKG2C+ clonotypes represented about 1.0-8% of CD8+ T cells. Several donors likewise had their CD3+CD56-NKG2C+ fraction led by these clonotypes. The HCMV specificity of the expanded NKG2C+ T cell clones stayed unresolved.

The source material was CD8+ T cells sorted from PBMCs, sampled about 13 days after vaccination. The sequence was collected from a man in his fifties or sixties who received an inactivated influenza vaccine. This sequence joins TRBV2 and TRBJ2-1, with D unresolved. The CDR3 is CASKNSVSPYNEQFF. The CDR3 coding sequence is TGTGCCAGCAAGAACAGCGTGTCTCCTTACAATGAGCAGTTCTTC.